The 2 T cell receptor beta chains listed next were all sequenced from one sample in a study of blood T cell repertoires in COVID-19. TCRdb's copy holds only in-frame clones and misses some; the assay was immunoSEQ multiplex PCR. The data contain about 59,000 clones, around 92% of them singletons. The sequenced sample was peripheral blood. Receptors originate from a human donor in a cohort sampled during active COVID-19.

The CDR3 loop reads CASSPGTSGTRGANVLTF. The CDR3 DNA follows: TGTGCCAGCAGCCCCGGGACTAGCGGGACGAGGGGGGCCAACGTCCTGACTTTC. The rearrangement joins TRBV7-6 to TRBJ2-6; 13 nucleotides align to TRBD2. Trimming removed 5 bases from V and 4 bases from J; junction bases left unmatched: 8. The CDR3 totals 18 residues. The V gene's germline CDR1 is SGHVS and CDR2 FNYEAQ.

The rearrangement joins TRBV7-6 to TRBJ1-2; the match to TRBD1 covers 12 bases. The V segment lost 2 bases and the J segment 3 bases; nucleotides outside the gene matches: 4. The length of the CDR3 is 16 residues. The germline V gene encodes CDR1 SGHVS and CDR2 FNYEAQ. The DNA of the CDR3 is TGTGCCAGCAGCTTAAGGGGGACAGGGGGCGACTATGGCTACACCTTC. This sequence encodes CASSLRGTGGDYGYTF. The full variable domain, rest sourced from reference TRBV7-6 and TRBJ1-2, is GAGVSQSPRYKVTKRGQDVALRCDPISGHVSLYWYRQALGQGPEFLTYFNYEAQQDKSGLPNDRFSAERPEGSISTLTIQRTEQRDSAMYRCASSLRGTGGDYGYTFGSGTRLTVV.